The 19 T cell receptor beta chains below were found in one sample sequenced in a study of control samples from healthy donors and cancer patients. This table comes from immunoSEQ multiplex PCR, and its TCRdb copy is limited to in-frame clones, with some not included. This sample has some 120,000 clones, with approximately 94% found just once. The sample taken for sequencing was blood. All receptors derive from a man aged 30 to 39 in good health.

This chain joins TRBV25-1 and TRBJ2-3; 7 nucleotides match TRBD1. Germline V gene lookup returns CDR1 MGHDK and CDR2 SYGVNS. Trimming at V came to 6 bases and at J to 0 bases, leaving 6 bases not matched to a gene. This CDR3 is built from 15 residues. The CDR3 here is CASRRGPSSTDTQYF. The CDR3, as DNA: TGTGCCAGCAGAAGGGGGCCATCTAGCACAGATACGCAGTATTTT.

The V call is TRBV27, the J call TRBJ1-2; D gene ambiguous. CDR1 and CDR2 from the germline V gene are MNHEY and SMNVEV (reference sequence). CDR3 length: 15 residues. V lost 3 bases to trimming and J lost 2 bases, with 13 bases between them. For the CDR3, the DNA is TGTGCCAGCAGTTTGTGGAGGGAGCCCAACTATGGCTACACCTTC. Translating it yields CASSLWREPNYGYTF.

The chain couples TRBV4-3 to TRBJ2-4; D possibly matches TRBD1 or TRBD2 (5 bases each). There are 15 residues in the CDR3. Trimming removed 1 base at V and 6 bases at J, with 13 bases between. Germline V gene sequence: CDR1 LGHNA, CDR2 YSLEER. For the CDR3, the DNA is TGCGCCAGCAGCCAAGCCACCGGGACCTTAAACATTCAGTACTTC. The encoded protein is CASSQATGTLNIQYF.

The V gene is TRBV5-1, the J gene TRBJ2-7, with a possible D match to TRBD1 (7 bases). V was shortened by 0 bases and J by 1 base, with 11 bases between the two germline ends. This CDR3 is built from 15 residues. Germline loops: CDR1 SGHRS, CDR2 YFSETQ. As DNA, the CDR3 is TGCGCCAGCAGCTTGGGACAGGGAGGATCCTACGAGCAGTACTTC. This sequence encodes CASSLGQGGSYEQYF.

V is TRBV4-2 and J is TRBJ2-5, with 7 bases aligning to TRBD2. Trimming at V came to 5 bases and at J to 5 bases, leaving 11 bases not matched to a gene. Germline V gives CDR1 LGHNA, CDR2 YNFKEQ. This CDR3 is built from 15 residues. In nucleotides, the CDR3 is TGTGCCAGCAGCTCCTTCGATGCCGGGGGGGAGACCCAGTACTTC. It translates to CASSSFDAGGETQYF.

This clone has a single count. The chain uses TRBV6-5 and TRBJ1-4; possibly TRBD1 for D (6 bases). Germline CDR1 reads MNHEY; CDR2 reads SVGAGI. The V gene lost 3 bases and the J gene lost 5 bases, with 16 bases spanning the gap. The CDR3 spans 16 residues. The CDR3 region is CASSYFLDRKNEKLFF. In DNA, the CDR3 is TGTGCCAGCAGTTATTTTTTAGACAGGAAGAATGAAAAACTGTTTTTT.

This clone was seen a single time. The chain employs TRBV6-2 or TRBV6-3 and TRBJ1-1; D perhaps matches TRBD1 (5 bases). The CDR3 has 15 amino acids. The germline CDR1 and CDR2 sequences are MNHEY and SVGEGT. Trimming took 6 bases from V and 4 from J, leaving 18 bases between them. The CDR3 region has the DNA TGTGCCAGCAGCTCCGCCTTCCTCGGGGGCACTGAAGCTTTCTTT. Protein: CASSSAFLGGTEAFF.

CDR3 protein: CASSFSAGGTGELFF. DNA of the CDR3: TGTGCCAGCAGCTTTTCGGCGGGGGGTACCGGGGAGCTGTTTTTT. V usage is TRBV7-9 and J usage is TRBJ2-2; 8 nucleotides line up with TRBD2. The CDR3 is 15 residues long. V shed 3 bases, J shed 5 bases, and the junction held 5 bases outside the gene matches. CDR1 and CDR2 (germline): SEHNR, FQNEAQ (reference sequence).

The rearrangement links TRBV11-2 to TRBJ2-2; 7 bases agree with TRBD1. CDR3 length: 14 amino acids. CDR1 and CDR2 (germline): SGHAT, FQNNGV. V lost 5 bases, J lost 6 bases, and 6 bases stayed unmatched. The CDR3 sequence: CASSPIQGAGELFF. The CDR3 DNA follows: TGTGCCAGCAGCCCCATCCAGGGGGCCGGGGAGCTGTTTTTT.

CDR3 sequence (DNA): TGTGCCAGCAGTGGTACCGAAAGCTCCTACGAGCAGTACTTC. Translating gives CASSGTESSYEQYF. The chain combines TRBV2 with TRBJ2-7; D unresolved. The CDR3 sequence is 14 residues long. The V end was cut by 4 bases, the J end by 0 bases, with 10 bases between. The germline CDR1 and CDR2 sequences are SNHLY and FYNNEI. The complete variable domain, with remaining parts taken from reference TRBV2 and TRBJ2-7, reads EPEVTQTPSHQVTQMGQEVILRCVPISNHLYFYWYRQILGQKVEFLVSFYNNEISEKSEIFDDQFSVERPDGSNFTLKIRSTKLEDSAMYFCASSGTESSYEQYFGPGTRLTVT.

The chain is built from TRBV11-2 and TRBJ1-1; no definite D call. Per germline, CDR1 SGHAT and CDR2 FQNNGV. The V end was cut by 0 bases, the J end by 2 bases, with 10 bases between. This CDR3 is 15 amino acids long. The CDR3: CASSLDGMPNTEAFF. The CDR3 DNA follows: TGTGCCAGCAGCTTAGACGGAATGCCAAACACTGAAGCTTTCTTT.

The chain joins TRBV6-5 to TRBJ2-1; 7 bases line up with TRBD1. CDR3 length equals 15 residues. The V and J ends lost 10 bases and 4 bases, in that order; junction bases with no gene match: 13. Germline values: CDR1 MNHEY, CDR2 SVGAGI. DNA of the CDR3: TGTGCCACCTCCCCAGTGTCAGGGGGATACAATGAGCAGTTCTTC. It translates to CATSPVSGGYNEQFF.

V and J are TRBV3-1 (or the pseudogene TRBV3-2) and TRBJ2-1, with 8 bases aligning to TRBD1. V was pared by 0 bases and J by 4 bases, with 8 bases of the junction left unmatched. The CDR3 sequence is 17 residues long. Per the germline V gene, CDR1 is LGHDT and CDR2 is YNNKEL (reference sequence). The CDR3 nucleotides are TGTGCCAGCAGCCAAGAGGTTTGGGGGGACAGGTACAATGAGCAGTTCTTC. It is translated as CASSQEVWGDRYNEQFF.

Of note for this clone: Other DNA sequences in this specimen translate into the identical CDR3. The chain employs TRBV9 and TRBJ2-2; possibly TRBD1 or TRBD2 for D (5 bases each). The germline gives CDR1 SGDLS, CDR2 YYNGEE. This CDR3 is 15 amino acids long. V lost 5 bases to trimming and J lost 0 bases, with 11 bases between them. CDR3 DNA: TGTGCCAGCAGTTTAGGGACGGCGAACACCGGGGAGCTGTTTTTT. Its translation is CASSLGTANTGELFF.

DNA of the CDR3: TGTGCCAGTAGGCCACAGCCGAGCAATCAGCCCCAGCATTTT. Protein sequence: CASRPQPSNQPQHF. The chain uses TRBV19 and TRBJ1-5, with no clear D. This CDR3 comprises 14 residues. CDR1 is LNHDA, CDR2 SQIVND, per germline (reference sequence). V was cut by 6 bases and J by 1 base, with 10 bases left in between. The variable domain in full, completed from reference TRBV19 and TRBJ1-5, reads DGGITQSPKYLFRKEGQNVTLSCEQNLNHDAMYWYRQDPGQGLRLIYYSQIVNDFQKGDIAEGYSVSREKKESFPLTVTSAQKNPTAFYLCASRPQPSNQPQHFGDGTRLSIL.

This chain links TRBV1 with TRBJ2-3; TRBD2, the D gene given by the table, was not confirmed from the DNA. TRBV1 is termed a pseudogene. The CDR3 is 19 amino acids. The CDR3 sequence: CTSSQDRSWLAGDEDTQYF. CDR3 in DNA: TGCACCAGCAGCCAAGATAGATCTTGGCTAGCGGGGGACGAAGATACGCAGTATTTT.

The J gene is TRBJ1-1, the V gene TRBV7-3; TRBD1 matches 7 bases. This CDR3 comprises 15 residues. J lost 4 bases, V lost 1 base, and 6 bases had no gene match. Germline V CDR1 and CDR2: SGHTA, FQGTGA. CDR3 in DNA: TGTGCCAGCAGCTTAATCCCAGGGGGAAGCACTGAAGCTTTCTTT. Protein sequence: CASSLIPGGSTEAFF.

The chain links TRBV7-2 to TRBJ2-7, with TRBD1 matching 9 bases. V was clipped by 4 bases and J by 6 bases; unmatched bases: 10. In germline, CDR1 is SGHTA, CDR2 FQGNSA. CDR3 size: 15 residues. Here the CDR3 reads CASSSPGTGSREQYF. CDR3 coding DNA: TGTGCCAGCAGCTCTCCTGGGACAGGGTCACGCGAGCAGTACTTC. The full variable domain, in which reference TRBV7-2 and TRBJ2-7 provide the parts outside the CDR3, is GAGVSQSPSNKVTEKGKDVELRCDPISGHTALYWYRQSLGQGLEFLIYFQGNSAPDKSGLPSDRFSAERTGGSVSTLTIQRTQQEDSAVYLCASSSPGTGSREQYFGPGTRLTVT.

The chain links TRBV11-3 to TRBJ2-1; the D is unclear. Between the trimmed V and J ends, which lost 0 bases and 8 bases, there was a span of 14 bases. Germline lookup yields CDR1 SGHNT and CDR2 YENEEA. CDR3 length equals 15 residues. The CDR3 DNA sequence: TGTGCCAGCAGCTTAGATTGGGTAGGGATGGATGAGCAGTTCTTC. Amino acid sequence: CASSLDWVGMDEQFF. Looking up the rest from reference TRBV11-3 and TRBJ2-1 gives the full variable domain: EAGVVQSPRYKIIEKKQPVAFWCNPISGHNTLYWYLQNLGQGPELLIRYENEEAVDDSQLPKDRFSAERLKGVDSTLKIQPAELGDSAVYLCASSLDWVGMDEQFFGPGTRLTVL.